This passage covers 30 T cell receptor beta chains from one sample sequenced in a study of cytomegalovirus exposure and HLA in healthy donors. Researchers ran the PCR with 60 Vbeta and 13 Jbeta primers. Clones were sequenced by immunoSEQ multiplex PCR, and TCRdb holds only the in-frame ones, with some missing. The sample records some 180,000 clones, 75% to 85% being singletons. The sequencing sample was made of PBMCs. The receptors were sampled from a woman between 50 and 59 years old in good health and CMV-seronegative.

The rearrangement uses TRBV6-6 and TRBJ1-5, with 8 bases lining up with TRBD1. The V segment lost 7 bases and the J segment 7 bases; nucleotides outside the gene matches: 6. The CDR3 has 13 amino acids. Germline loops: CDR1 MNHNY, CDR2 SVGAGI (reference sequence). Here the CDR3 DNA reads TGTGCCAGCAAACAGGGGGACGAACAGCCCCAGCATTTT. Amino acids: CASKQGDEQPQHF.

The chain couples TRBV5-4 to TRBJ2-2; 12 positions match TRBD2. The CDR3 extends over 16 amino acids. Losses at the gene ends were 1 base for V and 7 bases for J; bases not matched to a gene: 5. Germline V gene data show CDR1 as SGHNT and CDR2 as YYREEE (reference sequence). The CDR3, as DNA: TGTGCCAGCAGCTTGTCTAGCGGGAGGGCCGACGGGGAGCTGTTTTTT. Amino acids: CASSLSSGRADGELFF.

This clone was seen a single time. The V call is TRBV2, the J call TRBJ2-2; tentatively, D is TRBD2 (5 bases). V dropped 7 bases and J dropped 5 bases, with 14 bases sitting between them. Germline V gives CDR1 SNHLY, CDR2 FYNNEI. This CDR3 is 14 amino acids long. The CDR3 DNA is TGTGCCAGCAATAGGGTGGAGGCGACCGGGGAGCTGTTTTTT. It codes for CASNRVEATGELFF. Filled out from reference TRBV2 and TRBJ2-2, the complete variable domain reads EPEVTQTPSHQVTQMGQEVILRCVPISNHLYFYWYRQILGQKVEFLVSFYNNEISEKSEIFDDQFSVERPDGSNFTLKIRSTKLEDSAMYFCASNRVEATGELFFGEGSRLTVL.

The genes are TRBV5-1 and TRBJ2-1; TRBD2 matches 7 bases. Looked up from germline, CDR1 is SGHRS and CDR2 is YFSETQ. V dropped 3 bases and J dropped 3; count of bases not matched to a gene: 9. CDR3 length: 16 residues. The CDR3 DNA sequence: TGCGCCAGCAGCTCACAGTTTGCGGGGGACTACAATGAGCAGTTCTTC. This codes for CASSSQFAGDYNEQFF. The whole variable domain, filled in from reference TRBV5-1 and TRBJ2-1, reads KAGVTQTPRYLIKTRGQQVTLSCSPISGHRSVSWYQQTPGQGLQFLFEYFSETQRNKGNFPGRFSGRQFSNSRSEMNVSTLELGDSALYLCASSSQFAGDYNEQFFGPGTRLTVL.

The chain combines TRBV19 with TRBJ2-6; 14 positions match TRBD2. After removal of 6 bases from V and 4 bases from J, the junction contained 11 bases not matched to a gene. This CDR3 has 19 amino acids. Germline lookup yields CDR1 LNHDA and CDR2 SQIVND (reference sequence). The CDR3 is CASSRRLAGGEGGANVLTF. DNA for the CDR3: TGTGCCAGTAGCCGGAGACTAGCGGGAGGGGAGGGCGGGGCCAACGTCCTGACTTTC.

This clone was counted between two and nine times. V usage is TRBV2 and J usage is TRBJ2-7; 11 bases are a match to TRBD2. The J segment lost 7 bases and the V segment lost 3 bases, leaving 8 bases of the junction unmatched. This CDR3 has 15 amino acids. CDR1 and CDR2 from the germline V gene are SNHLY and FYNNEI. In nucleotides, the CDR3 is TGTGCCAGCAGTGAGGGTCAACTAGCGGGAGAGGAGCAGTACTTC. Its translation: CASSEGQLAGEEQYF.

The chain joins TRBV28 to TRBJ2-5; 8 nucleotides line up with TRBD2. The CDR3 length is 16 residues. The V and J ends lost 4 bases and 5 bases, in that order; junction bases with no gene match: 12. Germline V lookup: CDR1 MDHEN, CDR2 SYDVKM. Here the CDR3 reads CASSSHGTSDGETQYF. The DNA of the CDR3 is TGTGCCAGCAGTTCTCACGGGACTAGTGATGGCGAGACCCAGTACTTC.

The chain recombines TRBV4-2 with TRBJ2-1; possibly TRBD1 for D (5 bases). The CDR3 covers 14 residues. V shed 0 bases and J shed 5 bases, with 8 bases lying between them. Germline-derived CDR1 and CDR2 are LGHNA and YNFKEQ. This chain's CDR3 is CASSQDSQDNEQFF. The CDR3 nucleotides are TGTGCCAGCAGCCAAGACTCACAGGACAATGAGCAGTTCTTC.

The chain recombines TRBV14 with TRBJ2-3; D unclear. Germline V gene data show CDR1 as SGHDN and CDR2 as FVKESK. The CDR3 length is 14 residues. V lost 4 bases and J 10 bases, leaving 18 bases between the germline ends. CDR3 sequence: CASSPEAGRWAQYF. The CDR3 DNA reads TGTGCCAGCAGCCCAGAGGCAGGAAGATGGGCGCAGTATTTT.

The genes are TRBV5-1 and TRBJ2-1; 7 positions agree with TRBD2. Unmatched junction bases numbered 6, after V lost 0 bases and J lost 0 bases. This CDR3 region has 17 residues. Germline CDR1 is SGHRS and CDR2 is YFSETQ. CDR3 sequence (DNA): TGCGCCAGCAGCTTGGTACTGAGCGGGGCCTCCTACAATGAGCAGTTCTTC. Translating it yields CASSLVLSGASYNEQFF.

The chain is built from TRBV29-1 and TRBJ1-1; D ambiguous. Germline CDR1 SQVTM, CDR2 ANQGSEA. V was clipped by 0 bases and J by 6 bases, with 5 bases between them. This CDR3 is built from 11 residues. The CDR3 nucleotides read TGCAGCGTTGAAGAAGGAGCTGAAGCTTTCTTT. Residues: CSVEEGAEAFF.

The rearrangement joins TRBV28 to TRBJ2-7; perhaps TRBD2 as D (6 bases). CDR1 and CDR2 (germline): MDHEN, SYDVKM. The CDR3 consists of 16 residues. The V end was cut by 1 base, the J end by 0 bases, with 13 bases between. In DNA form, the CDR3 reads TGTGCCAGCAGTTTATATTCTCTAGCGCTCTCCTACGAGCAGTACTTC. It translates to CASSLYSLALSYEQYF.

In DNA, the CDR3 is TGCGCCAGCAGCGCCGTTCCCGACAGGGTTCTTAAGAATGAGCAGTTCTTC. Its translation: CASSAVPDRVLKNEQFF. The chain links TRBV4-3 to TRBJ2-1; 7 bases align to TRBD1. Germline V gene data show CDR1 as LGHNA and CDR2 as YSLEER. The V gene end was trimmed by 5 bases and the J gene end by 7 bases; junction bases not matched to a gene: 17. The CDR3 extends over 17 amino acids.

V and J are TRBV7-8 and TRBJ2-5; no clear D gene. The CDR3 consists of 16 residues. Germline V gene lookup returns CDR1 SGHVS and CDR2 FQNEAQ. Trimming pared 3 bases from V and 4 bases from J, leaving 18 bases between. CDR3 coding DNA: TGTGCCAGCAGCTTTTCAGGTGCCATTCCTTCAGAGACCCAGTACTTC. It translates to CASSFSGAIPSETQYF.

CDR3 DNA sequence: TGTGCCAGCAGCGGGACAGGGGGAGTGAACACTGAAGCTTTCTTT. Its protein is CASSGTGGVNTEAFF. The chain joins TRBV2 to TRBJ1-1; 11 bases align to TRBD1. From germline, CDR1 is SNHLY and CDR2 FYNNEI. V was pared by 6 bases and J by 0 bases, with 3 bases of the junction left unmatched. The CDR3 is 15 residues long.

The chain joins TRBV18 to TRBJ1-5; D remains unclear. Trimming cost V 1 base and J 4 bases, with 14 bases left between them. There are 16 residues in the CDR3. The germline CDR1 and CDR2 sequences are KGHSH and LQKENI. CDR3 DNA: TGTGCCAGCTCACCACGGTCAGGCACTCATAATCAGCCCCAGCATTTT. The encoded protein is CASSPRSGTHNQPQHF.

The V call is TRBV2, the J call TRBJ2-3; a possible D gene is TRBD2 (6 bases). With 6 bases removed from V and 10 bases from J, the gap between germline ends came to 14 bases. Germline loops: CDR1 SNHLY, CDR2 FYNNEI. CDR3 length equals 12 residues. This CDR3 is CASSVDPGAQYF. Here the CDR3 DNA reads TGTGCCAGCAGCGTGGACCCGGGGGCGCAGTATTTT.

V gene TRBV6-1 combines with J gene TRBJ2-1; 13 bases match TRBD2. The J segment lost 11 bases and the V segment lost 6 bases, leaving 7 bases of the junction unmatched. Germline V gene sequence: CDR1 MNHNS, CDR2 SASEGT. The CDR3 totals 14 residues. CDR3 sequence reads: CASSPGLAGSQQFF. CDR3 coding DNA: TGTGCCAGCAGCCCGGGACTAGCGGGAAGTCAGCAGTTCTTC.

This clone showed up just once. The V gene is TRBV5-1, the J gene TRBJ2-7, with TRBD2 matching 10 bases. Germline trimming cut 0 bases from V and 6 bases from J; bases unmatched to any gene: 9. The CDR3 has 16 amino acids. The V gene's germline CDR1 is SGHRS and CDR2 YFSETQ. CDR3 amino acids: CASSLANSGRPAEQYF. The CDR3, as DNA: TGCGCCAGCAGCTTGGCAAATAGCGGGAGGCCCGCCGAGCAGTACTTC.

The chain carries TRBV5-1 and TRBJ1-5; TRBD1 is a possible D gene (6 bases). The CDR3 is 15 amino acids. CDR1 and CDR2 (germline): SGHRS, YFSETQ. V was trimmed by 5 bases and J by 1 base, leaving 13 bases between them. This chain's CDR3 is CASRSGVGSNQPQHF. The CDR3 coding sequence is TGCGCCAGCAGATCAGGGGTGGGGAGCAATCAGCCCCAGCATTTT.

The gene calls are TRBV28 and TRBJ2-7, with 10 bases aligning to TRBD1. The CDR3 consists of 15 residues. Trimming took 6 bases from V and 5 from J; bases not matched to a gene: 10. Per germline, CDR1 MDHEN and CDR2 SYDVKM. CDR3 amino acids: CASRPTGQGPNEQYF. The CDR3 bases are TGTGCCAGCAGGCCAACGGGACAGGGGCCCAACGAGCAGTACTTC.

CDR3 region: CASSRGQGGRRAGEQYF. CDR3 bases: TGTGCCAGCAGTAGAGGACAGGGGGGTCGGAGGGCGGGCGAGCAGTACTTC. The chain combines TRBV11-1 with TRBJ2-7, with 10 bases aligning to TRBD1. Germline CDR1 is SGHAT and CDR2 is FQDESV (reference sequence). Germline trimming cut 6 bases from V and 6 bases from J; bases unmatched to any gene: 17. The CDR3 length is 17 residues.

J is TRBJ1-1 and V is TRBV9; maybe TRBD1 (6 bases). Trimming removed 2 bases from V and 1 base from J, with 6 bases in between. The CDR3 totals 13 residues. The germline V gene encodes CDR1 SGDLS and CDR2 YYNGEE. CDR3 in amino acids: CASSVTGNTEAFF. CDR3 DNA: TGTGCCAGCAGCGTGACAGGGAACACTGAAGCTTTCTTT.

The chain couples TRBV28 to TRBJ2-4, with 7 bases aligning to TRBD1. The trim removed 3 bases at V and 1 base at J, leaving 9 bases unmatched. Looked up from germline, CDR1 is MDHEN and CDR2 is SYDVKM. This CDR3 has 17 amino acids. Here the CDR3 DNA reads TGTGCCAGCAGTTTGCATAGCAGGGGACAGGCCAAAAACATTCAGTACTTC. Translation gives CASSLHSRGQAKNIQYF.

V usage is TRBV7-2 and J usage is TRBJ2-7; D remains unclear. The CDR3 is made up of 13 amino acids. Germline V gene lookup returns CDR1 SGHTA and CDR2 FQGNSA. Trimming stripped 5 bases from V and 6 bases from J, with 14 bases between. CDR3 DNA: TGTGCCAGCAGCGCTCAGAGAGACTTCGAGCAGTACTTC. Protein product: CASSAQRDFEQYF.

CDR3 bases: TGTGCCAGCAGCTTAGCGGGGACAGTCTCTGGGGCCAACGTCCTGACTTTC. It yields the protein CASSLAGTVSGANVLTF. The rearrangement links TRBV7-9 to TRBJ2-6, with TRBD1 identical over 7 bases. The CDR3 contains 17 residues. Germline assignment: CDR1 SEHNR and CDR2 FQNEAQ (reference sequence). Germline trimming cut 0 bases from V and 0 bases from J; bases unmatched to any gene: 2.

The chain links TRBV10-1 to TRBJ2-7; 10 nucleotides agree with TRBD2. Losses at the gene ends were 6 bases for V and 0 bases for J; bases not matched to a gene: 5. Germline V CDR1 and CDR2: WNHNN, SYGVQD (reference sequence). The CDR3 consists of 15 residues. The CDR3 nucleotides read TGCGCCAGCAGACACAGGACTAGCGGCTCCTACGAGCAGTACTTC. Residues: CASRHRTSGSYEQYF.

V and J are TRBV7-6 and TRBJ1-5, with D perhaps matching TRBD1 (5 bases). This CDR3 comprises 14 residues. Trimming took off 5 bases at V and 4 bases at J, with 12 bases between the two ends. In germline, CDR1 is SGHVS, CDR2 FNYEAQ. CDR3 DNA: TGTGCCAGCAGCCCCACGGGGGGAAATCAGCCCCAGCATTTT. This codes for CASSPTGGNQPQHF.

This chain joins TRBV5-8 and TRBJ1-5; D gene ambiguous. The germline V gene has CDR1 SGHTS and CDR2 YDEGEE. The CDR3 is 13 amino acids. V dropped 6 bases and J dropped 6 bases, with 13 bases sitting between them. The CDR3 DNA sequence: TGTGCCAGCACCTCAGAATTGTTTCAGCCCCAGCATTTT. Protein: CASTSELFQPQHF.

The chain joins TRBV18 to TRBJ2-7; TRBD1 agrees at 9 bases. This CDR3 has 17 amino acids. V trimming: 0 bases; J trimming: 6 bases; junction bases outside the gene matches: 12. In germline, CDR1 is KGHSH, CDR2 LQKENI. The CDR3 DNA follows: TGTGCCAGCTCACCACCACAACGGACAGGGGAAATGGGCGAGCAGTACTTC. Protein: CASSPPQRTGEMGEQYF. Combining the CDR3 with reference TRBV18 and TRBJ2-7 gives the whole variable domain NAGVMQNPRHLVRRRGQEARLRCSPMKGHSHVYWYRQLPEEGLKFMVYLQKENIIDESGMPKERFSAEFPKEGPSILRIQQVVRGDSAAYFCASSPPQRTGEMGEQYFGPGTRLTVT.